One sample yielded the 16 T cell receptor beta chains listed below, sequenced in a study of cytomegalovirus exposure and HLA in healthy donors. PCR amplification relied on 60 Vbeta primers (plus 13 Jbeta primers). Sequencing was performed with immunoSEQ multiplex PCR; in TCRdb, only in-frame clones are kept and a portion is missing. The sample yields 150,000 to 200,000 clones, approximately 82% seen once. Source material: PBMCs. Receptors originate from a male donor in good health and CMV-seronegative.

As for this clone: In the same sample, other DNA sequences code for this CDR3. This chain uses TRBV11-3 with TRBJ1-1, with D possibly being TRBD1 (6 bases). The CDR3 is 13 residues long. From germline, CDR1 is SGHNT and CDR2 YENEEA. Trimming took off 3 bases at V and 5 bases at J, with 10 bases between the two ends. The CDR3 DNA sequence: TGTGCCAGCAGCTTTAACAGGGAGACTGAAGCTTTCTTT. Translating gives CASSFNRETEAFF.

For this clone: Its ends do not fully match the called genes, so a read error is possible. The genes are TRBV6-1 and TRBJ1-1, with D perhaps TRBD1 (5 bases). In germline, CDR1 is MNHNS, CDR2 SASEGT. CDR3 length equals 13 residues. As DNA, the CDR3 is TGTGCCACTACACTACAGGTGAACACTGGAGCTTTCTTT. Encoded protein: CATTLQVNTGAFF.

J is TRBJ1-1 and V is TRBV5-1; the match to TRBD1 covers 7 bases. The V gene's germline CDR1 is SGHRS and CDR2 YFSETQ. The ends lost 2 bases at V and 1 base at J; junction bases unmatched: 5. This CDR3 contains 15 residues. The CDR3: CASSLQGSGNTEAFF. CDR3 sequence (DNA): TGCGCCAGCAGCTTACAGGGGTCTGGGAACACTGAAGCTTTCTTT.

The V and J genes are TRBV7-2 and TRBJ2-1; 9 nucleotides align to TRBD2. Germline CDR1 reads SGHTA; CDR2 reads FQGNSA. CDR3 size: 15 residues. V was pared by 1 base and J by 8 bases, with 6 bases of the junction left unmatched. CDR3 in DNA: TGTGCCAGCAGCTTAGATAGCGGGAGTCCCTATGAGCAGTTCTTC. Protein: CASSLDSGSPYEQFF. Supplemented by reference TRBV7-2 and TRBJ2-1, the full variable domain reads GAGVSQSPSNKVTEKGKDVELRCDPISGHTALYWYRQSLGQGLEFLIYFQGNSAPDKSGLPSDRFSAERTGGSVSTLTIQRTQQEDSAVYLCASSLDSGSPYEQFFGPGTRLTVL.

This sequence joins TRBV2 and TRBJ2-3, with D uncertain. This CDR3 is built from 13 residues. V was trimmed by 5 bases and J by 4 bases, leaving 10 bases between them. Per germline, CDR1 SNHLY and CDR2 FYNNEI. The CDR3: CASSLTAADTQYF. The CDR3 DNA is TGTGCCAGCAGTCTGACGGCGGCAGATACGCAGTATTTT.

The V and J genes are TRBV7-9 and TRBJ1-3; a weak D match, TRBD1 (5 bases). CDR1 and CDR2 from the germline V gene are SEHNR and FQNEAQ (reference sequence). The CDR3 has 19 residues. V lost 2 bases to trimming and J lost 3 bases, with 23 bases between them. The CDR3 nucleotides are TGTGCCAGCAGCTTACGCTTTACTACAGGTGACAGCGATGGAAACACCATATATTTT. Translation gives CASSLRFTTGDSDGNTIYF. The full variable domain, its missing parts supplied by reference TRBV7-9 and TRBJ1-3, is DTGVSQNPRHKITKRGQNVTFRCDPISEHNRLYWYRQTLGQGPEFLTYFQNEAQLEKSRLLSDRFSAERPKGSFSTLEIQRTEQGDSAMYLCASSLRFTTGDSDGNTIYFGEGSWLTVV.

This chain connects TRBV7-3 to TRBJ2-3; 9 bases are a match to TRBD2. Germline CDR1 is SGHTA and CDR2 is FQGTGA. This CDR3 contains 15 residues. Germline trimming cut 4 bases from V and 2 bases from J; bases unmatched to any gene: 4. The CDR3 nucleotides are TGTGCCAGCAGCTCGCTAGCGGGGCTCACAGATACGCAGTATTTT. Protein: CASSSLAGLTDTQYF.

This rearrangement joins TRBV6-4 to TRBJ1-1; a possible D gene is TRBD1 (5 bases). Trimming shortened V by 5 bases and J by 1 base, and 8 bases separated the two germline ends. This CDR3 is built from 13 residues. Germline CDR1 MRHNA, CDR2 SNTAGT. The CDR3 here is CASSQGENTEAFF. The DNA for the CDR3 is TGTGCCAGCAGTCAGGGTGAGAACACTGAAGCTTTCTTT.

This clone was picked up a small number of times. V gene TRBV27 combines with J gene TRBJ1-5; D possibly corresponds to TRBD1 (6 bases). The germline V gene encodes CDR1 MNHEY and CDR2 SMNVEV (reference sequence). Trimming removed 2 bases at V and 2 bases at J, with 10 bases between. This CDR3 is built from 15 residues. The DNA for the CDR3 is TGTGCCAGCAGTTTAACAGGGTACGGCAATCAGCCCCAGCATTTT. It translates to CASSLTGYGNQPQHF.

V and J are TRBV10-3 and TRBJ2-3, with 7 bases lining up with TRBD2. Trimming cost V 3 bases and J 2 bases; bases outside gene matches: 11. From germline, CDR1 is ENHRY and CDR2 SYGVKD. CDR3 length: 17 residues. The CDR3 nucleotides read TGTGCCATCAGTGATCTAGAGGGTGGGAGGGTCACAGATACGCAGTATTTT. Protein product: CAISDLEGGRVTDTQYF.

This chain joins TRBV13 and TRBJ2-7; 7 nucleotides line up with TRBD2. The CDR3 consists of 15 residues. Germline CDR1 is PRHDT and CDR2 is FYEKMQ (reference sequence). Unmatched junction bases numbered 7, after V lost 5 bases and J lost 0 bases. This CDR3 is CASSSLAVLSYEQYF. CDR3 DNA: TGTGCCAGCAGCAGCCTAGCGGTTCTCTCCTACGAGCAGTACTTC.

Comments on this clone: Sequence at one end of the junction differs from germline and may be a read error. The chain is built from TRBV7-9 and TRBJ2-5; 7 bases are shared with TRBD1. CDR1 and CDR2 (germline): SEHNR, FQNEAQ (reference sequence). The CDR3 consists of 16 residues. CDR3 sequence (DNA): TGTTCCAGCAGCTTAGCGCTTACAGGGGCGCAAGAGACCCAGTACTTC. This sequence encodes CSSSLALTGAQETQYF.

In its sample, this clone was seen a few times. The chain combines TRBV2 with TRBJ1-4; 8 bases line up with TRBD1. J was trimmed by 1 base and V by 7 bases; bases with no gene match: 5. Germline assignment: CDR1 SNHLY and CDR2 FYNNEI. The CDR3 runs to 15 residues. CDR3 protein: CASNRDRGTNEKLFF. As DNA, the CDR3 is TGTGCCAGCAACAGAGACAGGGGAACTAATGAAAAACTGTTTTTT.

The CDR3 is CASSQPGQGPYEQYF. The CDR3 nucleotides read TGCGCCAGCAGTCAACCCGGACAGGGACCCTACGAGCAGTACTTC. V is TRBV23-1 and J is TRBJ2-7; 8 bases map to TRBD1. TRBV23-1 is sorted into the ORF group, with uncertain function. V trimming: 2 bases; J trimming: 2 bases; junction bases outside the gene matches: 5. The CDR3 has 15 residues.

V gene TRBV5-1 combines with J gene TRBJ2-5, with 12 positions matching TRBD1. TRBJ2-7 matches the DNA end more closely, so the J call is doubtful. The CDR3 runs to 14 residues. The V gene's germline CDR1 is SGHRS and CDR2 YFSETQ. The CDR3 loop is CASSLWDRGLEQYF. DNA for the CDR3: TGCGCCAGCAGCTTGTGGGACAGGGGGCTCGAGCAGTACTTC.

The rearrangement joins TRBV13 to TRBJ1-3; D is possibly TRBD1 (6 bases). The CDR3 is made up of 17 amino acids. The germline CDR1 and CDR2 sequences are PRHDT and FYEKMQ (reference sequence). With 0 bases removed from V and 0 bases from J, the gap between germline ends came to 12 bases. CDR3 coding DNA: TGTGCCAGCAGCTTAGGGCGGGGGGCCGGCTCTGGAAACACCATATATTTT. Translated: CASSLGRGAGSGNTIYF.